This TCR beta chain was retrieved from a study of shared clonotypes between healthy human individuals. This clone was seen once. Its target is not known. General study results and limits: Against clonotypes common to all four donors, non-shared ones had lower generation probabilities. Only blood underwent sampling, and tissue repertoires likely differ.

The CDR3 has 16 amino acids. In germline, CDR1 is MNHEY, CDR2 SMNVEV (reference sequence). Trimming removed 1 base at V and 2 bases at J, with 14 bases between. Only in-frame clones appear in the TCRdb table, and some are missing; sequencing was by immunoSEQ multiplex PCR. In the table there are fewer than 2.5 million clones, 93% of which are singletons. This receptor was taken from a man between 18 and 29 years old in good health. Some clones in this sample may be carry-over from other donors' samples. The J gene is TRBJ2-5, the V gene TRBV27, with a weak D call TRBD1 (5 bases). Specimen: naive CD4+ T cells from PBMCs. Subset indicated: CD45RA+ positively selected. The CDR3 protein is CASSLYATERQETQYF. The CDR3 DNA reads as TGTGCCAGCAGTTTATATGCGACAGAGAGACAAGAGACCCAGTACTTC.